Sequencing of this TCR beta chain was carried out in a study of cytomegalovirus exposure and HLA in healthy donors. Overall study context: It was reported in a later analysis that the 120 validation repertoires used the same platform as the approximately 690 first-cohort repertoires. Broader study findings: Investigators reported 150 to 200 TCR beta chains as tied to cytomegalovirus. Among the CMV-associated chains, three were confirmed in vitro as specific for CMV antigens.

In this sample, this clone turned up once. The antigen is not known. Data came from immunoSEQ multiplex PCR; TCRdb stores just in-frame clones and leaves some out. The data show 150,000 to 200,000 clones, with 89% seen just once and 9% to 12% held by the top ten. V gave up 4 bases and J gave up 6 bases, with 13 bases separating them. This CDR3 spans 14 amino acids. Germline V gene lookup returns CDR1 KGHSH and CDR2 LQKENI. Material: PBMCs. This receptor was identified in a woman between 18 and 29 years old in good health and CMV-seropositive. The rearrangement uses TRBV18 and TRBJ1-5; D might be TRBD1 (6 bases). In DNA form, the CDR3 reads TGTGCCAGCTCACGGGAACAGGGCTCTCAGCCCCAGCATTTT. Protein: CASSREQGSQPQHF.